The rows below give T cell receptor beta chains drawn from one sample of a study of T cell responses to AZD1222 COVID-19 vaccine. TCRdb's copy holds only in-frame clones and misses some; the assay was immunoSEQ multiplex PCR. The sample has about 160,000 clones; around 90% are singletons. The source was peripheral blood, collected 28 days after the second AZD1222 dose. Source of these receptors: an adult who received the AZD1222 COVID-19 vaccine. The CDR3 runs from the conserved cysteine through the conserved F or W. D genes are given only for firm matches. For some rows the clone size is stated as once, few or many, or as a class when expanded; others skip it.

v_call	d_call	j_call	clone_size	cdr3_aa	cdr3_nt
TRBV19	.	TRBJ1-1	.	CASSTLLGGVSEAFF	TGTGCCAGTAGTACACTCCTCGGTGGGGTATCAGAAGCTTTCTTT
TRBV7-9	TRBD1	TRBJ1-1	.	CASSRGQGAGGAFF	TGTGCCAGCAGTAGGGGACAGGGGGCCGGGGGAGCTTTCTTT
TRBV3-1/TRBV3-2	TRBD1	TRBJ1-2	.	CASSRRDSLYGYTF	TGTGCCAGCAGTCGCCGGGACAGCCTCTATGGCTACACCTTC
TRBV30	.	TRBJ1-5	.	CAWSWEGDNQPQHF	TGTGCCTGGAGCTGGGAGGGGGACAATCAGCCCCAGCATTTT
TRBV3-1/TRBV3-2	TRBD1	TRBJ1-1	.	CASRGRRQGSFF	TGTGCCAGCAGGGGAAGAAGACAGGGTTCTTTCTTT
TRBV9	.	TRBJ1-1	once	CASSRTQGRVEAFF	TGTGCCAGCAGCAGGACCCAGGGGCGGGTAGAAGCTTTCTTT
TRBV19	.	TRBJ2-1	.	CASRPLLGSYNEQFF	TGTGCCAGTAGGCCTCTGTTAGGCTCCTACAATGAGCAGTTCTTC
TRBV5-6	.	TRBJ1-2	.	CASSFSGTVSYTF	TGTGCCAGCAGCTTCAGTGGGACTGTAAGCTACACCTTC
TRBV27	TRBD1	TRBJ1-5	.	CASSSLNRGGGNQPQHF	TGTGCCAGCAGTTCCCTAAACAGGGGAGGAGGCAATCAGCCCCAGCATTTT
TRBV9	.	TRBJ1-2	.	CASSAGRGANYGYTF	TGTGCCAGCAGCGCGGGGAGGGGCGCTAACTATGGCTACACCTTC
TRBV7-2	TRBD2	TRBJ2-1	.	CASSWTSGGGREQFF	TGTGCCAGCAGCTGGACTAGCGGGGGGGGTCGTGAGCAGTTCTTC
TRBV6-5	.	TRBJ2-5	.	CASTPQLGWETQYF	TGTGCCAGCACCCCCCAGCTGGGGTGGGAGACCCAGTACTTC
TRBV6-2/TRBV6-3	.	TRBJ1-4	.	CASSYQGRAHEKLFF	TGTGCCAGCAGTTACCAGGGCAGGGCACACGAAAAACTGTTTTTT
TRBV30	.	TRBJ2-2	.	CAWSEGSSNTGELFF	TGTGCCTGGAGTGAGGGGAGCAGTAACACCGGGGAGCTGTTTTTT
TRBV10-3	TRBD1	TRBJ1-1	.	CAISPGTGNMNTEAFF	TGTGCCATCAGTCCAGGGACAGGGAACATGAACACTGAAGCTTTCTTT
TRBV19	.	TRBJ1-5	.	CATMPDWGQPQHF	TGTGCCACCATGCCGGACTGGGGTCAGCCCCAGCATTTT
TRBV18	.	TRBJ2-7	few	CASSPGLDSYEQYF	TGTGCCAGCTCACCAGGTCTAGACTCCTACGAGCAGTACTTC
TRBV6-5	.	TRBJ2-4	.	CASSPGTKNIQYF	TGTGCCAGCAGTCCCGGGACAAAAAACATTCAGTACTTC
TRBV19	.	TRBJ1-5	.	CASSMGRSYSNQPQHF	TGTGCCAGTAGTATGGGCAGGAGTTATAGCAATCAGCCCCAGCATTTT
TRBV3-1/TRBV3-2	.	TRBJ1-1	.	CASSQEPGGAEAFF	TGTGCCAGCAGCCAAGAACCGGGCGGCGCTGAAGCTTTCTTT
TRBV12-3/TRBV12-4	.	TRBJ1-2	.	CASSPRGGFLYTF	TGTGCCAGCAGCCCTAGGGGTGGGTTCCTCTACACCTTC
TRBV7-6	.	TRBJ1-5	.	CASSLDRGFNQPQHF	TGTGCCAGCAGCTTAGATAGGGGTTTCAATCAGCCCCAGCATTTT
TRBV20-1	.	TRBJ1-2	once	CSARYREGYTF	TGCAGTGCTAGGTACAGGGAGGGCTACACCTTC
TRBV19	TRBD1	TRBJ1-2	.	CASSTLGQGTRPHGYTF	TGTGCCAGTAGTACCTTGGGACAGGGGACCAGACCCCATGGCTACACCTTC
TRBV3-1/TRBV3-2	.	TRBJ1-5	.	CASSQGRGFNQPQHF	TGTGCCAGCAGCCAAGGGCGGGGGTTCAATCAGCCCCAGCATTTT
TRBV14	TRBD1	TRBJ2-1	.	CASRPSGQGFNEQFF	TGTGCCAGCAGACCTTCGGGACAGGGGTTCAATGAGCAGTTCTTC
TRBV4-1	.	TRBJ1-1	.	CASSQVTRTDTEAFF	TGCGCCAGCAGCCAAGTGACACGGACGGACACTGAAGCTTTCTTT
TRBV10-3	.	TRBJ1-2	.	CAISRTDSFYGYTF	TGTGCCATCAGTAGGACAGATTCTTTCTATGGCTACACCTTC
TRBV28	.	TRBJ1-5	.	CASGPTSYSNQPQHF	TGTGCCTCTGGCCCCACAAGTTATAGCAATCAGCCCCAGCATTTT
TRBV7-2	.	TRBJ2-1	.	CASSLASYNEQFF	TGTGCCAGCAGCTTGGCCAGCTACAATGAGCAGTTCTTC
TRBV15	TRBD2	TRBJ2-7	.	CATSRGEGISYEQYF	TGTGCCACCAGCAGAGGGGAGGGGATCTCCTACGAGCAGTACTTC
TRBV12-5	TRBD1	TRBJ1-4	once	CASGETGGWSEKLFF	TGTGCTAGTGGTGAAACAGGGGGCTGGAGTGAAAAACTGTTTTTT
TRBV30	TRBD1	TRBJ1-2	.	CAWSVSGGYGYTF	TGTGCCTGGAGTGTCTCAGGGGGCTATGGCTACACCTTC
TRBV2	.	TRBJ1-5	.	CASRGSTGAQPQHF	TGTGCCAGCAGGGGATCGACAGGCGCCCAGCCCCAGCATTTT
TRBV7-2	.	TRBJ1-5	.	CASSLVSSNQPQHF	TGTGCCAGCAGCTTAGTATCCAGCAATCAGCCCCAGCATTTT
TRBV6-1	.	TRBJ2-2	.	CASREGGTGELFF	TGTGCCAGCAGAGAAGGGGGTACCGGGGAGCTGTTTTTT
TRBV19	.	TRBJ1-4	.	CASSTQGRATNEKLFF	TGTGCCAGTAGTACTCAAGGACGGGCAACTAATGAAAAACTGTTTTTT
TRBV14	.	TRBJ2-7	.	CASSQEVHEQYF	TGTGCCAGCAGCCAAGAGGTCCACGAGCAGTACTTC
TRBV11-3	.	TRBJ2-1	.	CASSYGILNEQFF	TGTGCCAGCAGCTACGGGATTTTGAATGAGCAGTTCTTC
TRBV5-1	.	TRBJ1-2	.	CASSWTSANYGYTF	TGCGCCAGCAGCTGGACATCTGCTAACTATGGCTACACCTTC